These 26 T cell receptor beta chains share one sample of origin, sequenced in a study of monozygotic twins with inflammatory bowel disease. Each CDR3 protein gets one entry in TCRdb, which reprocessed the 5' RACE reads and gives no DNA. Recorded for this sample: more than 350,000 distinct CDR3 sequences. Sequenced sample: blood. Source of these receptors: a human donor with ulcerative colitis or Crohn's disease, or a healthy co-twin of an affected twin (not recorded which).

The rearrangement joins TRBV7-3 to TRBJ2-1; TCRdb calls TRBD1, which cannot be checked without DNA. CDR1 and CDR2 from the germline V gene are SGHTA and FQGTGA. The CDR3 totals 13 residues. The chain's CDR3 is CASSDQGGNEQFF.

The J gene is TRBJ2-2, the V gene TRBV12-3 or TRBV12-4; TCRdb selects TRBD1, and the lack of DNA leaves this call unchecked. The CDR3 sequence is 16 residues long. The CDR3 loop reads CASSPAGQGNTGELFF.

The rearrangement joins TRBV3-1 to TRBJ2-3; no DNA is available, so the TRBD1 call from TCRdb remains unchecked. The CDR3 spans 15 residues. CDR1 and CDR2 from the germline V gene are LGHDT and YNNKEL (reference sequence). The CDR3 protein is CASSKQGPRTDTQYF.

The CDR3 reads CASSETGSRYGYTF. The J gene is TRBJ1-2, the V gene TRBV6-1; TCRdb outputs TRBD1, but without DNA this stays unchecked. This CDR3 is 14 amino acids long. The germline V gene encodes CDR1 MNHNS and CDR2 SASEGT.

The chain has TRBV28 and TRBJ2-1; TCRdb outputs TRBD2, but without DNA this stays unchecked. The CDR3 length is 15 residues. CDR1 and CDR2 (germline): MDHEN, SYDVKM. CDR3 in amino acids: CASSPREGLLHEQFF.

V usage is TRBV28 and J usage is TRBJ2-1; the D gene TCRdb calls, TRBD1, cannot be checked with no DNA. Germline V CDR1 and CDR2: MDHEN, SYDVKM. This CDR3 has 14 amino acids. The CDR3 here is CASKPPLGYNEQFF.

The chain combines TRBV29-1 with TRBJ1-1; checking the TCRdb D call of TRBD1 is not possible without DNA. The germline V gene encodes CDR1 SQVTM and CDR2 ANQGSEA. The CDR3 is 12 amino acids. This chain's CDR3 is CSVGQGMAEAFF.

The V call is TRBV7-2, the J call TRBJ1-1. The CDR3 extends over 16 amino acids. Germline V CDR1 and CDR2: SGHTA, FQGNSA. This CDR3 is CASSPLLQFVGTEAFF.

The V and J genes are TRBV3-1 and TRBJ1-1. The CDR3 loop spans 16 amino acids. Germline V CDR1 and CDR2: LGHDT, YNNKEL (reference sequence). This CDR3 reads CASSQGEVLMNTEAFF.

The V and J genes are TRBV6-5 and TRBJ1-2; the D call from TCRdb, TRBD1, cannot be confirmed without DNA. This CDR3 has 13 amino acids. Germline CDR1 reads MNHEY; CDR2 reads SVGAGI. CDR3 loop: CASIGQGGYGYTF.

The chain links TRBV7-2 to TRBJ2-1; lacking DNA, the TRBD1 call made by TCRdb goes unchecked. CDR1 and CDR2 from the germline V gene are SGHTA and FQGNSA. CDR3 size: 12 residues. The CDR3 region is CASSPGGFEQFF.

The V and J genes are TRBV9 and TRBJ2-7. There are 14 residues in the CDR3. CDR1 is SGDLS and CDR2 is YYNGEE in the germline V gene. The CDR3 here is CASAREEITYEQYF.

The chain carries TRBV19 and TRBJ2-1. CDR1 is LNHDA, CDR2 SQIVND, per germline (reference sequence). The CDR3 runs to 14 residues. Here the CDR3 reads CASSAVSGYNEQFF.

The genes are TRBV7-2 and TRBJ2-1; TCRdb indicates TRBD2, and absent DNA this call remains unverified. The CDR3 is made up of 16 amino acids. In germline, CDR1 is SGHTA, CDR2 FQGNSA. CDR3 protein: CASSWRLAGIYNEQFF.

V usage is TRBV5-1 and J usage is TRBJ1-2; TCRdb selects TRBD1, and the lack of DNA leaves this call unchecked. This CDR3 spans 14 amino acids. Germline V gives CDR1 SGHRS, CDR2 YFSETQ. CDR3 protein: CASSLPQGAGGYTF.

This chain connects TRBV3-1 to TRBJ2-1; the TRBD2 assignment by TCRdb is unverifiable without DNA. The germline V gene has CDR1 LGHDT and CDR2 YNNKEL (reference sequence). The CDR3 is made up of 16 amino acids. The CDR3 sequence: CASSQDPSGGRNEQFF.

V is TRBV10-3 and J is TRBJ2-7; no DNA is available, so the TRBD1 call from TCRdb remains unchecked. The CDR3 totals 15 residues. CDR1 and CDR2 (germline): ENHRY, SYGVKD. The CDR3 reads CAISAGQGISDEQYF.

J is TRBJ1-2 and V is TRBV20-1; lacking DNA, the TRBD1 call made by TCRdb goes unchecked. The CDR3 contains 13 residues. In germline, CDR1 is DFQATT, CDR2 SNEGSKA (reference sequence). The CDR3 sequence is CTTGPDRGHGYTF.

This chain connects TRBV1 to TRBJ1-3. TRBV1 is a pseudogene segment. The CDR3 runs to 16 residues. The CDR3 sequence: CTSSQDTKVSGNTIYF.

The V and J genes are TRBV3-1 and TRBJ1-1. The CDR3 loop spans 14 amino acids. The germline V gene encodes CDR1 LGHDT and CDR2 YNNKEL (reference sequence). CDR3 sequence: CASSQELGNTEAFF. Variable domain in full (rest from reference TRBV3-1 and TRBJ1-1): DTAVSQTPKYLVTQMGNDKSIKCEQNLGHDTMYWYKQDSKKFLKIMFSYNNKELIINETVPNRFSPKSPDKAHLNLHINSLELGDSAVYFCASSQELGNTEAFFGQGTRLTVV.

The V call is TRBV7-2, the J call TRBJ2-7; TCRdb names TRBD1, which stays unverified in the absence of DNA. Germline values: CDR1 SGHTA, CDR2 FQGNSA. The CDR3 contains 15 residues. CDR3 sequence reads: CASSFSGGPVYEQYF.

The J gene is TRBJ1-5, the V gene TRBV6-5. The CDR3 sequence is 13 residues long. Germline lookup yields CDR1 MNHEY and CDR2 SVGAGI. The CDR3: CASSYSTMEPQHF.

This sequence joins TRBV7-9 and TRBJ1-1; TCRdb gives TRBD1 as the D gene, but with no DNA this cannot be confirmed. The CDR3 extends over 14 amino acids. Germline V gene data show CDR1 as SEHNR and CDR2 as FQNEAQ (reference sequence). CDR3 residues: CASTKTGVQTEAFF.

This sequence joins TRBV20-1 and TRBJ2-5; TCRdb indicates TRBD1, and absent DNA this call remains unverified. Germline V gives CDR1 DFQATT, CDR2 SNEGSKA (reference sequence). This CDR3 has 14 residues. The CDR3 sequence is CSARGRPSGETQYF.

The chain is built from TRBV11-2 and TRBJ2-1. Germline V gene data show CDR1 as SGHAT and CDR2 as FQNNGV. The CDR3 spans 11 residues. CDR3 region: CASSFLDEQFF.

V gene TRBV7-3 combines with J gene TRBJ2-5; there is no DNA to check the TCRdb D call of TRBD2. Germline V gene data show CDR1 as SGHTA and CDR2 as FQGTGA. This CDR3 has 20 amino acids. CDR3 sequence reads: CASSLKSGRARGAHQETQYF.